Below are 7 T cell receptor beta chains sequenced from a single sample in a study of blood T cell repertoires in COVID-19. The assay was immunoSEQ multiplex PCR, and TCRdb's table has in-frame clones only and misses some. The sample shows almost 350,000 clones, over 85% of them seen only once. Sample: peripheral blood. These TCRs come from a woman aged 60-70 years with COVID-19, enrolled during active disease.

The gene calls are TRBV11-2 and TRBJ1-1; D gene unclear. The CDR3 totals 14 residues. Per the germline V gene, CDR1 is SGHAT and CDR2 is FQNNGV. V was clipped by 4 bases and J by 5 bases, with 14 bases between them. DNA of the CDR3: TGTGCCAGCAGCTGGACTGACGTCGGGACTGAAGCTTTCTTT. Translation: CASSWTDVGTEAFF.

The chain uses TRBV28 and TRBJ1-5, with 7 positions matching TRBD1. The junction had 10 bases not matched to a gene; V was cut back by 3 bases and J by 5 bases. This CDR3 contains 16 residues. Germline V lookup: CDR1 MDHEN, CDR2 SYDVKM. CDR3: CASSLNWRGRYQPQHF. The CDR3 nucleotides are TGTGCCAGCAGTTTGAATTGGAGGGGGCGTTATCAGCCCCAGCATTTT.

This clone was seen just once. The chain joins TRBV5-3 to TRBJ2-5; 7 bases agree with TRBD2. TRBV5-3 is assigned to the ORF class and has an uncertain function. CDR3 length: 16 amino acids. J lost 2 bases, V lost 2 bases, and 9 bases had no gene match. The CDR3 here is CARSFWVAGHQETQYF. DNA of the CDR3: TGTGCCAGAAGCTTCTGGGTAGCGGGCCATCAAGAGACCCAGTACTTC.

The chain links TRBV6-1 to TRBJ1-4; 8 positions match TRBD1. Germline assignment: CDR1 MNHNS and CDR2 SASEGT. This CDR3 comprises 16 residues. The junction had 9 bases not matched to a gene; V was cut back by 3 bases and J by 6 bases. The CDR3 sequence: CASSDRLTGVDEKLFF. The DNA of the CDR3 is TGTGCCAGCAGTGACCGATTGACAGGGGTAGATGAAAAACTGTTTTTT.

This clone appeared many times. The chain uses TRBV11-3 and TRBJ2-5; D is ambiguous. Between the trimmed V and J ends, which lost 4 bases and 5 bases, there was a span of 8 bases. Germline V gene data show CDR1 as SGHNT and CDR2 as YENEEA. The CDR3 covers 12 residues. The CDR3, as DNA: TGTGCCAGCAGCTCAGGTCGGGAGACCCAGTACTTC. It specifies CASSSGRETQYF.

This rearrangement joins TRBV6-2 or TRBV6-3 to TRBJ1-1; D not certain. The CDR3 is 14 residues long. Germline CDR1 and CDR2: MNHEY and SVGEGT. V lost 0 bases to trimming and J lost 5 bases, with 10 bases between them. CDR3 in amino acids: CASSYSVRNTEAFF. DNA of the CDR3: TGTGCCAGCAGTTACTCGGTCAGGAATACTGAAGCTTTCTTT.

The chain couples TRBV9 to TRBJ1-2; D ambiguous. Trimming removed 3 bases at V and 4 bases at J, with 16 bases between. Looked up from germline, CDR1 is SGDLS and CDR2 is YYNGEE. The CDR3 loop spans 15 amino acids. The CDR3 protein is CASSAIGRPSYGYTF. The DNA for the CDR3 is TGTGCCAGCAGCGCGATAGGGAGGCCCTCCTATGGCTACACCTTC.